A selection of T cell receptor beta chains follows, all from one sample in a study of CD8+ T cells in alopecia areata. Profiled with immunoSEQ multiplex PCR; TCRdb holds only in-frame clones, not every one. Found here are roughly 120,000 clones, about 59% of them singletons; the top ten hold roughly an eighth. Sequencing was performed on CD8+ T cells sorted from blood, taken at week 24, from a patient treated with tofacitinib. The receptors were sampled from a human donor with alopecia areata. CDR3s include the opening cysteine and the closing phenylalanine or tryptophan. The D gene is left open where the match is weak. Some rows mark clone size as missing; the rest say once, few, many or name a class of expanded clone.

D: .
size: .
V: TRBV7-9
J: TRBJ2-2
DNA: TGTGCCAGCAGCTTAATAAAAGGCCAGGGCAGGACCGGGGAGCTGTTTTTT
CDR3: CASSLIKGQGRTGELFF

D: .
size: .
V: TRBV6-6
J: TRBJ1-2
DNA: TGTGCCAGCAGTTACGAGGGGAACTATGGCTACACCTTC
CDR3: CASSYEGNYGYTF

D: .
size: .
V: TRBV2
J: TRBJ1-5
DNA: TGTGCCAGCAGTGAAGGCCCGAGAAGCAATCAGCCCCAGCATTTT
CDR3: CASSEGPRSNQPQHF

D: .
size: .
V: TRBV27
J: TRBJ1-5
DNA: TGTGCCAGCGGGATGGGGTTCCGCAATCAGCCCCAGCATTTT
CDR3: CASGMGFRNQPQHF

D: TRBD2
size: .
V: TRBV7-9
J: TRBJ2-7
DNA: TGTGCCAGCAGCTTAGCTAGCGGGGGTGGCTTCGACGAGCAGTACTTC
CDR3: CASSLASGGGFDEQYF

D: .
size: .
V: TRBV19
J: TRBJ1-1
DNA: TGTGCCAGTAGTTTAGGGGCGTTGAACACTGAAGCTTTCTTT
CDR3: CASSLGALNTEAFF

D: .
size: .
V: TRBV27
J: TRBJ2-5
DNA: TGTGCCAGCAGTAGAGGGTTGTACCAAGAGACCCAGTACTTC
CDR3: CASSRGLYQETQYF

D: TRBD1
size: .
V: TRBV4-1
J: TRBJ2-7
DNA: TGCGCCAGCAGCCAAGATCTCGGGACAGCCTCCTACGAGCAGTACTTC
CDR3: CASSQDLGTASYEQYF

D: TRBD2
size: .
V: TRBV2
J: TRBJ2-5
DNA: TGTGCCACCCAGCCTAGCGGGGGAGCTCAAGAGACCCAGTACTTC
CDR3: CATQPSGGAQETQYF

D: .
size: once
V: TRBV5-1
J: TRBJ2-7
DNA: TGCGCCAGCAGTTTGACAGAATCCTACGAGCAGTACTTC
CDR3: CASSLTESYEQYF

D: TRBD2
size: .
V: TRBV11-2
J: TRBJ2-1
DNA: TGTGCCAGCAGCTTAGCCCCTAGCGGGGGGGTATTTGAGCAGTTCTTC
CDR3: CASSLAPSGGVFEQFF

D: .
size: few
V: TRBV6-5
J: TRBJ1-2
DNA: TGTGCCAGCAGTTACTCGTCCAATCCTTACTATGGCTACACCTTC
CDR3: CASSYSSNPYYGYTF

D: .
size: .
V: TRBV27
J: TRBJ1-1
DNA: TGTGCCAGCAGTTTAGGGAACACTGAAGCTTTCTTT
CDR3: CASSLGNTEAFF

D: .
size: few
V: TRBV19
J: TRBJ2-1
DNA: TGTGCCAGTAGTATTGCGGTGGATGAGCAGTTCTTC
CDR3: CASSIAVDEQFF

D: TRBD1
size: few
V: TRBV13
J: TRBJ1-1
DNA: TGTGCCAGCAGCACGACAGGGCGGAACACTGAAGCTTTCTTT
CDR3: CASSTTGRNTEAFF

D: .
size: .
V: TRBV7-8
J: TRBJ2-5
DNA: TGTGCCAGCAGCTTCGAAGGGTTGGAGACCCAGTACTTC
CDR3: CASSFEGLETQYF

D: TRBD1
size: .
V: TRBV13
J: TRBJ2-7
DNA: TGTGCCAGCAGCTCCGAGGGGACAGGGGGCATCCACGAGCAGTACTTC
CDR3: CASSSEGTGGIHEQYF

D: TRBD1
size: .
V: TRBV13
J: TRBJ1-2
DNA: TGTGCCAGCAGCTCGACAGGGGATGGCTACACCTTC
CDR3: CASSSTGDGYTF

D: .
size: .
V: TRBV10-3
J: TRBJ1-1
DNA: TGTGCCATCAGGTCGGACTCGGGCAGGGGTTTTAACACTGAAGCTTTCTTT
CDR3: CAIRSDSGRGFNTEAFF

D: TRBD2
size: many
V: TRBV6-6
J: TRBJ2-2
DNA: TGTGCCAGCAGTTGGACTAGCGGGGGGGCCGGGGAGCTGTTTTTT
CDR3: CASSWTSGGAGELFF

D: TRBD1
size: once
V: TRBV14
J: TRBJ1-6
DNA: TGTGCCAGCAGCCCCCGACAGGGTCCACCCCTCCACTTT
CDR3: CASSPRQGPPLHF

D: TRBD1
size: .
V: TRBV5-6
J: TRBJ2-7
DNA: TGTGCCAGCAGCTCCTCCGGGACAGGGTACTACGAGCAGTACTTC
CDR3: CASSSSGTGYYEQYF

D: .
size: .
V: TRBV5-6
J: TRBJ2-3
DNA: TGTGCCAGCAGCTTGGCAGGGGCTCGCACAGATACGCAGTATTTT
CDR3: CASSLAGARTDTQYF

D: TRBD1
size: .
V: TRBV19
J: TRBJ1-5
DNA: TGTGCCAGTAGTGTCCGGGACAGCGGGAATCAGCCCCAGCATTTT
CDR3: CASSVRDSGNQPQHF

D: .
size: .
V: TRBV7-8
J: TRBJ2-5
DNA: TGTGCCAGCAGCTGGAGGGGGCTGGCCCAGTACTTC
CDR3: CASSWRGLAQYF

D: .
size: .
V: TRBV7-9
J: TRBJ2-7
DNA: TGTGCCAGCAGCGAACAGGGATTCTCCTACGAGCAGTACTTC
CDR3: CASSEQGFSYEQYF

D: .
size: .
V: TRBV13
J: TRBJ2-2
DNA: TGTGCCAGCAGCTCAACCGAGACAACAATCACCGGGGAGCTGTTTTTT
CDR3: CASSSTETTITGELFF

D: TRBD1
size: .
V: TRBV15
J: TRBJ2-5
DNA: TGTGCCACCAGCAGGGACAGGGGGCAAGAGACCCAGTACTTC
CDR3: CATSRDRGQETQYF

D: .
size: .
V: TRBV29-1
J: TRBJ2-1
DNA: TGCAGCGTGGACATCCCGAGCTCCTACAATGAGCAGTTCTTC
CDR3: CSVDIPSSYNEQFF

D: .
size: .
V: TRBV5-1
J: TRBJ2-2
DNA: TGCGCCAGCAGCTCCGGGGTTTCCAACACCGGGGAGCTGTTTTTT
CDR3: CASSSGVSNTGELFF

D: .
size: few
V: TRBV5-1
J: TRBJ1-1
DNA: TGCGCCAGCAGCTTGAGAGGGGGCACTGAAGCTTTCTTT
CDR3: CASSLRGGTEAFF

D: TRBD2
size: few
V: TRBV12-5
J: TRBJ2-1
DNA: TGTGCTAGTAGAGCTAGCGGGCCCTACAATGAGCAGTTCTTC
CDR3: CASRASGPYNEQFF

D: TRBD2
size: few
V: TRBV6-5
J: TRBJ2-7
DNA: TGTGCCAGCAGTCAAATGGGACTAGCGGGGGGCGAGCAGTACTTC
CDR3: CASSQMGLAGGEQYF

D: .
size: .
V: TRBV5-6
J: TRBJ2-7
DNA: TGTGCCAGCAGCTTGACCCGAGGGAACTCCTACGAGCAGTACTTC
CDR3: CASSLTRGNSYEQYF

D: .
size: few
V: TRBV27
J: TRBJ2-7
DNA: TGTGCCAGCAGCGCTACACCCCGAGGCATCCACGAGCAGTACTTC
CDR3: CASSATPRGIHEQYF

D: .
size: .
V: TRBV7-8
J: TRBJ1-1
DNA: TGTGCCAGCAGTCGTCGGGGGTCCCAGCGGAACACTGAAGCTTTCTTT
CDR3: CASSRRGSQRNTEAFF

D: TRBD2
size: .
V: TRBV30
J: TRBJ2-3
DNA: TGTGCCTGGAGTTCCAGCGGGGGAGATACGCAGTATTTT
CDR3: CAWSSSGGDTQYF

D: TRBD1
size: .
V: TRBV13
J: TRBJ2-7
DNA: TGTGCCAGCAGTCGTACAGGGGCCGGCTCCTACGAGCAGTACTTC
CDR3: CASSRTGAGSYEQYF

D: TRBD1
size: few
V: TRBV13
J: TRBJ1-4
DNA: TGTGCCAGCAGCCCGGAGGGGGCGAATGAAAAACTGTTTTTT
CDR3: CASSPEGANEKLFF

D: .
size: .
V: TRBV30
J: TRBJ2-3
DNA: TGTGCCTGGATTTTGCAAGAATTTTCTAGCACAGATACGCAGTATTTT
CDR3: CAWILQEFSSTDTQYF

D: .
size: few
V: TRBV7-9
J: TRBJ2-3
DNA: TGTGCCAGCAGCCCCCCCACAGATACGCAGTATTTT
CDR3: CASSPPTDTQYF

D: .
size: .
V: TRBV6-5
J: TRBJ2-7
DNA: TGTGCCAGCAGTTACGTCCAGTCCTACGAGCAGTACTTC
CDR3: CASSYVQSYEQYF

D: .
size: few
V: TRBV29-1
J: TRBJ2-7
DNA: TGCAGCGTTGAGATAGCTGAAATAGGCTACGAGCAGTACTTC
CDR3: CSVEIAEIGYEQYF

D: TRBD1
size: .
V: TRBV6-5
J: TRBJ2-7
DNA: TGTGCCAGCAGTTACTCGGGGACAGGGCGGTCCGAGCAGTACTTC
CDR3: CASSYSGTGRSEQYF

D: .
size: few
V: TRBV11-1
J: TRBJ1-1
DNA: TGTGCCAGCAGCTTTCGGGTAACGAACGTCGGACTCGGCACTGAAGCTTTCTTT
CDR3: CASSFRVTNVGLGTEAFF

D: .
size: .
V: TRBV27
J: TRBJ1-5
DNA: TGTGCCAGCAGTTTACCGGGGGCTAATCAGCCCCAGCATTTT
CDR3: CASSLPGANQPQHF

D: .
size: .
V: TRBV7-2
J: TRBJ1-2
DNA: TGTGCCAGCAGCCCACGGACCACTAACTATGGCTACACCTTC
CDR3: CASSPRTTNYGYTF

D: TRBD2
size: .
V: TRBV6-4
J: TRBJ2-3
DNA: TGTGCCAGCAGTCTCCTAGCGGGGAGCACAGATACGCAGTATTTT
CDR3: CASSLLAGSTDTQYF

D: .
size: .
V: TRBV4-1
J: TRBJ2-4
DNA: TGCGCCAGCAGCCAAGGAAAAGGACTGGGAGACATTCAGTACTTC
CDR3: CASSQGKGLGDIQYF

D: TRBD1
size: .
V: TRBV6-5
J: TRBJ1-1
DNA: TGTGCCAGCAGTCAAAGGGGGCATCGGACTGAAGCTTTCTTT
CDR3: CASSQRGHRTEAFF

D: .
size: .
V: TRBV6-1
J: TRBJ2-1
DNA: TGTGCCAGCAGCGTGCTGCGCAGGAGCCGCCATGAGCAGTTCTTC
CDR3: CASSVLRRSRHEQFF

D: .
size: .
V: TRBV5-6
J: TRBJ2-1
DNA: TGTGCCAGCAGCGGCGGTAGGTGGCATGAGCAGTTCTTC
CDR3: CASSGGRWHEQFF

D: .
size: few
V: TRBV7-9
J: TRBJ1-5
DNA: TGTGCCAGCAGCTTAGGCAGGGATCAGCCCCAGCATTTT
CDR3: CASSLGRDQPQHF

D: .
size: .
V: TRBV10-3
J: TRBJ2-2
DNA: TGTGCCATCAGTGACTGGGTTGGCGGGGAGCTGTTTTTT
CDR3: CAISDWVGGELFF

D: TRBD1
size: .
V: TRBV27
J: TRBJ1-5
DNA: TGTGCCAGCAGTTTATACCCGACAGGGGCCTATAGCAATCAGCCCCAGCATTTT
CDR3: CASSLYPTGAYSNQPQHF